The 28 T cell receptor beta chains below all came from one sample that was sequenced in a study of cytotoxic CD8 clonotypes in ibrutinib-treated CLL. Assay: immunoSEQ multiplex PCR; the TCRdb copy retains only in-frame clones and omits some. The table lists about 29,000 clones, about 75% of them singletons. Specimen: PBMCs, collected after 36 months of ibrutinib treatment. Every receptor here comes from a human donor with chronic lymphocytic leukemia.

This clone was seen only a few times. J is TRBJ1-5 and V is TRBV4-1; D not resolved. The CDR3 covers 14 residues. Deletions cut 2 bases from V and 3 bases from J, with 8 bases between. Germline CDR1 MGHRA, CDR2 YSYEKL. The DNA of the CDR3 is TGCGCCAGCAGCCAACTGCAGGCCAATCAGCCCCAGCATTTT. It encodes CASSQLQANQPQHF.

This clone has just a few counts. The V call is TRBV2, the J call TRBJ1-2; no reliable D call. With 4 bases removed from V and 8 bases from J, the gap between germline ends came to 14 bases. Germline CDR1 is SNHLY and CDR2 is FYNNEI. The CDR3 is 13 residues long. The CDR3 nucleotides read TGTGCCAGCAGTGTATTCGGCGGCACAGGCTACACCTTC. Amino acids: CASSVFGGTGYTF.

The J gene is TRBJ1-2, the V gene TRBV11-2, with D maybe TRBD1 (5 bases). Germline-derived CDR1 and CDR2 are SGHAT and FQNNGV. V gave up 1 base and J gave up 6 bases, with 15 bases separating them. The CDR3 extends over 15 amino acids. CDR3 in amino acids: CASSLGVGAGHGYTF. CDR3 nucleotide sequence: TGTGCCAGCAGCTTAGGGGTCGGGGCAGGGCATGGCTACACCTTC. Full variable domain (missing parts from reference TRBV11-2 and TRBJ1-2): EAGVAQSPRYKIIEKRQSVAFWCNPISGHATLYWYQQILGQGPKLLIQFQNNGVVDDSQLPKDRFSAERLKGVDSTLKIQPAKLEDSAVYLCASSLGVGAGHGYTFGSGTRLTVV.

DNA for the CDR3: TGTGCCAGCAGCTTGACAGGGTTATTGAATGAGCAGTTCTTC. Translated, it gives CASSLTGLLNEQFF. The rearrangement uses TRBV7-9 and TRBJ2-1; 7 bases agree with TRBD1. Germline CDR1 SEHNR, CDR2 FQNEAQ (reference sequence). The CDR3 sequence is 14 residues long. J lost 7 bases, V lost 3 bases, and 6 bases had no gene match.

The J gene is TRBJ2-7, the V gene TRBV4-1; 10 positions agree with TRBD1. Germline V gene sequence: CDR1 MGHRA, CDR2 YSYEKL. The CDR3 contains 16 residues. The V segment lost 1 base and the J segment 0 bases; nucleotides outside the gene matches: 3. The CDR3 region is CASSQAGTGASYEQYF. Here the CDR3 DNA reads TGCGCCAGCAGCCAAGCCGGGACAGGGGCCTCCTACGAGCAGTACTTC.

The CDR3, as DNA: TGCGCCAGCAGCTTGGTATCAAGGGAAGCTAACACCGGGGAGCTGTTTTTT. It is translated as CASSLVSREANTGELFF. V usage is TRBV5-1 and J usage is TRBJ2-2; D unclear. There are 17 residues in the CDR3. The germline CDR1 and CDR2 sequences are SGHRS and YFSETQ. V gave up 0 bases and J gave up 2 bases, with 14 bases separating them.

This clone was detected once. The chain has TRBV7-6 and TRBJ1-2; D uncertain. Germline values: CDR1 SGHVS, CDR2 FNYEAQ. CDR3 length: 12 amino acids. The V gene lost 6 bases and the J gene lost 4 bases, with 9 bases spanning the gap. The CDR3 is CASSRKTYGYTF. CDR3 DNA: TGTGCCAGCAGTCGAAAGACCTATGGCTACACCTTC.

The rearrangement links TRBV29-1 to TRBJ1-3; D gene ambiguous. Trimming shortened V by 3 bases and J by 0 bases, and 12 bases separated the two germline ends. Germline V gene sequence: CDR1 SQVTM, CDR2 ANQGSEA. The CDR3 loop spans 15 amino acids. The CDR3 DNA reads TGCAGCGTTGATCTTTTGGCAGGCTCTGGAAACACCATATATTTT. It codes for CSVDLLAGSGNTIYF. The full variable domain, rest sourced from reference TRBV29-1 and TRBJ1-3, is SAVISQKPSRDICQRGTSLTIQCQVDSQVTMMFWYRQQPGQSLTLIATANQGSEATYESGFVIDKFPISRPNLTFSTLTVSNMSPEDSSIYLCSVDLLAGSGNTIYFGEGSWLTVV.

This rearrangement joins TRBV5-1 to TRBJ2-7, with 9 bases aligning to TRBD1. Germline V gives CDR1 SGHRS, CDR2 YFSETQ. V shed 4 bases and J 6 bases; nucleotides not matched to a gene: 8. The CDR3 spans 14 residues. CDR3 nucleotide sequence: TGCGCCAGCAGCCCCGGGACAGGGATGTTCGAGCAGTACTTC. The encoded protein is CASSPGTGMFEQYF.

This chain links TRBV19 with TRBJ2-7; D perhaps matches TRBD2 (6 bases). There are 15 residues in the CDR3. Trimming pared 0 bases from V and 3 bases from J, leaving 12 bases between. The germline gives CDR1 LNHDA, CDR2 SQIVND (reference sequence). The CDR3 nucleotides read TGTGCCAGTAGTATAGAGCCAGGGAGGAACTACGAGCAGTACTTC. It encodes CASSIEPGRNYEQYF. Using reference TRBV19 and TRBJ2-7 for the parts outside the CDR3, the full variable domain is DGGITQSPKYLFRKEGQNVTLSCEQNLNHDAMYWYRQDPGQGLRLIYYSQIVNDFQKGDIAEGYSVSREKKESFPLTVTSAQKNPTAFYLCASSIEPGRNYEQYFGPGTRLTVT.

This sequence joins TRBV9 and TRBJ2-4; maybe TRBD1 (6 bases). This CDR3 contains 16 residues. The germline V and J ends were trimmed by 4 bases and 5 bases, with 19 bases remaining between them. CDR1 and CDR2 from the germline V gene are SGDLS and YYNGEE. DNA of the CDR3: TGTGCCAGCAGCATAACGGACAGCCATTACGAAAACATTCAGTACTTC. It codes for CASSITDSHYENIQYF.

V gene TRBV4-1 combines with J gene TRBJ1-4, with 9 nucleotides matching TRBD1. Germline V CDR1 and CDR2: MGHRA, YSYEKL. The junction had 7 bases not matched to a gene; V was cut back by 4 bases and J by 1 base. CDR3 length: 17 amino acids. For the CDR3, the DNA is TGCGCCAGCAGCCCAAGGCCGGGACAGGGAACTAATGAAAAACTGTTTTTT. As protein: CASSPRPGQGTNEKLFF.

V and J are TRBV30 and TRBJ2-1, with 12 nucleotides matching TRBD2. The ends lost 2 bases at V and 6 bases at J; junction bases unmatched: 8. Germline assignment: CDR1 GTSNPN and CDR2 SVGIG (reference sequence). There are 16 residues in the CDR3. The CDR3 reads CAWSSGTSGLRNEQFF. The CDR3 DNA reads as TGTGCCTGGAGTTCCGGGACTAGCGGGCTTCGCAATGAGCAGTTCTTC.

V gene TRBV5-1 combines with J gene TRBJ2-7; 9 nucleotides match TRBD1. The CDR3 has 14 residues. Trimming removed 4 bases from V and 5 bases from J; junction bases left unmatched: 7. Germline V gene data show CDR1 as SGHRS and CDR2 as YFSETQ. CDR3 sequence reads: CASSILQGAHEQYF. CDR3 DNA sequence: TGCGCCAGCAGCATCCTACAGGGGGCCCACGAGCAGTACTTC.

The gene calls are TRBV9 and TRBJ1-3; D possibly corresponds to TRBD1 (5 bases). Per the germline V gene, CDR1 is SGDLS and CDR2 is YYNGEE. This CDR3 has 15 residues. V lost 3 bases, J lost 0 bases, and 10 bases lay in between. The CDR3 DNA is TGTGCCAGCAGCGCACAGGAACTCTCTGGAAACACCATATATTTT. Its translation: CASSAQELSGNTIYF.

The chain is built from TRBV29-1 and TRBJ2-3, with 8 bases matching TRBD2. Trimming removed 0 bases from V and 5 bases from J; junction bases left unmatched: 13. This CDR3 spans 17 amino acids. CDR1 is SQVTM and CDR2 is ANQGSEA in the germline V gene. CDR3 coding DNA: TGCAGCGTTGAAGATCTCTCCCCGGCGGGAGGAGTAGATACGCAGTATTTT. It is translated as CSVEDLSPAGGVDTQYF.

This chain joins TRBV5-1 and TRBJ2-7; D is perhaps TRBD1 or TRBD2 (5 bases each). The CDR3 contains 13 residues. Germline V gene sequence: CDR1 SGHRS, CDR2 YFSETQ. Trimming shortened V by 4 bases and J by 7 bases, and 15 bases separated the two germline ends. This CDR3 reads CASSPDGDGEQYF. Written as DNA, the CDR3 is TGCGCCAGCAGCCCGGACGGGGACGGGGAGCAGTACTTC.

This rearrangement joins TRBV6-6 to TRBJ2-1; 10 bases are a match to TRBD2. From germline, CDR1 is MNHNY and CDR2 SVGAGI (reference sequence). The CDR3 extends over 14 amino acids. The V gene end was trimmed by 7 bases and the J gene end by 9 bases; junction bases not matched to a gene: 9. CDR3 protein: CASTMGIAGGEQFF. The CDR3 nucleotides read TGTGCCAGCACTATGGGAATAGCGGGGGGTGAGCAGTTCTTC.

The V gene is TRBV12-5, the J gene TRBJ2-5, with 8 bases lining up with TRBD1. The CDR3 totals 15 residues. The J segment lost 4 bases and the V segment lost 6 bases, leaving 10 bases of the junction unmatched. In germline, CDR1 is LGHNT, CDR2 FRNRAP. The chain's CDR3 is CASGLGQGGGETQYF. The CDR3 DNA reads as TGTGCTAGTGGCCTCGGACAGGGAGGTGGAGAGACCCAGTACTTC. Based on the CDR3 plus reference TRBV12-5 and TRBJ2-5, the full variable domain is DARVTQTPRHKVTEMGQEVTMRCQPILGHNTVFWYRQTMMQGLELLAYFRNRAPLDDSGMPKDRFSAEMPDATLATLKIQPSEPRDSAVYFCASGLGQGGGETQYFGPGTRLLVL.

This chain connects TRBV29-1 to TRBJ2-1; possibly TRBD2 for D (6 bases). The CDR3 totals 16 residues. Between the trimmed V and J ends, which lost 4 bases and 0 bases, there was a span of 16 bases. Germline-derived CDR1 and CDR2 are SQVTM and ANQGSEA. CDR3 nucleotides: TGCAGCGTTGTGGGGGACTGGGGGAGCTCCTACAATGAGCAGTTCTTC. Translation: CSVVGDWGSSYNEQFF.

This chain's CDR3 is CASSRTGELFF. CDR3 bases: TGCGCCAGCAGCCGCACCGGGGAGCTGTTTTTT. The rearrangement uses TRBV5-1 and TRBJ2-2; no clear D gene. Germline-derived CDR1 and CDR2 are SGHRS and YFSETQ. The CDR3 length is 11 residues. Trimming stripped 4 bases from V and 4 bases from J, with 2 bases between.

The CDR3 loop is CASSHTSGNYNEQFF. The DNA for the CDR3 is TGCGCCAGCAGCCACACTAGCGGGAATTACAATGAGCAGTTCTTC. This sequence joins TRBV4-3 and TRBJ2-1; TRBD2 agrees at 10 bases. The germline V gene has CDR1 LGHNA and CDR2 YSLEER. With 3 bases clipped from V and 4 bases from J, the junction kept 3 bases outside the gene matches. This CDR3 comprises 15 residues.

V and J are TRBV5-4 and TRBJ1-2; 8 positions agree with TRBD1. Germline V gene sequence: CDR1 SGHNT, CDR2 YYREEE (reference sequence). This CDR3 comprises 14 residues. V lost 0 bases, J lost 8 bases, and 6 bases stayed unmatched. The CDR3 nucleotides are TGTGCCAGCAGCTTGGACGGACAGGGTTCCGGCTACACCTTC. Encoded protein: CASSLDGQGSGYTF.

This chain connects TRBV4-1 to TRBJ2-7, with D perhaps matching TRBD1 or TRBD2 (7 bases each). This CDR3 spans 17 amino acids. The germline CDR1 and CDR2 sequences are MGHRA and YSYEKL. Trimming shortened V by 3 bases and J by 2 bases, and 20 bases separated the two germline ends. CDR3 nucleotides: TGCGCCAGCAGCCAGATAGGGGGCGGGGGTAGAGCCTACGAGCAGTACTTC. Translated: CASSQIGGGGRAYEQYF.

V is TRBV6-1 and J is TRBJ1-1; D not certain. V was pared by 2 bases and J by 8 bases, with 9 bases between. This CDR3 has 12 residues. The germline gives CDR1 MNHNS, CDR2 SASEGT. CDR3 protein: CASSELGMEAFF. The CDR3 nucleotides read TGTGCCAGCAGTGAATTAGGGATGGAAGCTTTCTTT.

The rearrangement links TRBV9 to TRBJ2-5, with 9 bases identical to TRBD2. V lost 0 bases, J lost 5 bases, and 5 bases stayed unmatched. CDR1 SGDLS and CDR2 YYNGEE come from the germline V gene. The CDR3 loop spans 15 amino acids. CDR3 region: CASSVARGGLETQYF. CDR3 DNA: TGTGCCAGCAGCGTAGCGCGGGGGGGCCTGGAGACCCAGTACTTC.

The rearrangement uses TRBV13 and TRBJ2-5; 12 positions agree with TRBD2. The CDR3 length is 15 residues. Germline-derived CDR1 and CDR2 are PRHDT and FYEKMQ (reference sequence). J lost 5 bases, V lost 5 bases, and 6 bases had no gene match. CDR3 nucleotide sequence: TGTGCCAGCAGCCCTAGCGGGGGGGCAGGTGAGACCCAGTACTTC. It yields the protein CASSPSGGAGETQYF.

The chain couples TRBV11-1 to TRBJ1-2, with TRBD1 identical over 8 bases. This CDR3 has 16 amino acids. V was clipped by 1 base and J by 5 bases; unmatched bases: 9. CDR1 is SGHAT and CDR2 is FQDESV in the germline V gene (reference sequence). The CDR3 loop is CASSLERTGGRYGYTF. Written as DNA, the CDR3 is TGTGCCAGCAGCTTAGAGAGAACAGGGGGGCGATATGGCTACACCTTC.